Listed below are T cell receptor beta chains from one sample, sequenced in a study of regulatory T cells in long-lasting Graves disease. TCRdb used MiXCR to reprocess the multiplex PCR reads, holding one entry per CDR3 protein. The sample has 520,000 or so distinct CDR3 sequences; more than 10% are singletons. This sample was shared with a second study, whose subject was T cells in Graves' hyperthyroidism and ophthalmopathy.

Material: peripheral blood mononuclear cells (PBMCs), obtained at new diagnosis, from a patient treated with antithyroid drugs. Receptors were obtained from a woman aged 30 to 39 with Graves disease. Each CDR3 is given with its conserved first and last residue. Clone sizes are given selectively: once, few, many, or a class where the clone is expanded.

cdr3_length: 16
j_call: TRBJ2-2
v_call: TRBV6-2/TRBV6-3
clone_size: few
cdr3_aa: CASSYVGTLVAGELFF

cdr3_length: 14
j_call: TRBJ1-5
v_call: TRBV28
clone_size: many
cdr3_aa: CASNTPGLNQPQHF

cdr3_length: 17
j_call: TRBJ2-5
v_call: TRBV5-1
clone_size: few
cdr3_aa: CASRLRGTIPSPETQYF

cdr3_length: 14
j_call: TRBJ2-7
v_call: TRBV30
clone_size: many
cdr3_aa: CAWSLGGSSYEQYF

cdr3_length: 15
j_call: TRBJ2-3
v_call: TRBV24-1
clone_size: many
cdr3_aa: CATSVNRGSTDTQYF

cdr3_length: 15
j_call: TRBJ2-7
v_call: TRBV7-3
clone_size: few
cdr3_aa: CASSQSRGSLHEQYF

cdr3_length: 14
j_call: TRBJ1-5
v_call: TRBV18
clone_size: many
cdr3_aa: CASSREHSNQPQHF

cdr3_length: 15
j_call: TRBJ2-3
v_call: TRBV7-9
clone_size: many
cdr3_aa: CAGTRGQVNTDTQYF

cdr3_length: 16
j_call: TRBJ2-1
v_call: TRBV2
clone_size: many
cdr3_aa: CASSDRAVTSYNEQFF

cdr3_length: 14
j_call: TRBJ1-1
v_call: TRBV12-3/TRBV12-4
clone_size: many
cdr3_aa: CASSSSGFGTEAFF

cdr3_length: 16
j_call: TRBJ1-4
v_call: TRBV18
clone_size: many
cdr3_aa: CASSPSVPNDFEKLFF

cdr3_length: 15
j_call: TRBJ2-3
v_call: TRBV10-2
clone_size: .
cdr3_aa: CASSAGALGTDTQYF

cdr3_length: 14
j_call: TRBJ1-1
v_call: TRBV12-3/TRBV12-4
clone_size: few
cdr3_aa: CASRLTGIATEAFF

cdr3_length: 16
j_call: TRBJ1-5
v_call: TRBV7-2
clone_size: many
cdr3_aa: CASKRPLELSNQPQHF

cdr3_length: 15
j_call: TRBJ1-5
v_call: TRBV18
clone_size: many
cdr3_aa: CASSPQGNRNQPQHF

cdr3_length: 13
j_call: TRBJ1-2
v_call: TRBV19
clone_size: many
cdr3_aa: CASRLSSNYGYTF

cdr3_length: 13
j_call: TRBJ1-5
v_call: TRBV30
clone_size: many
cdr3_aa: CAWSVRGNQPQHF

cdr3_length: 13
j_call: .
v_call: TRBV11-2
clone_size: many
cdr3_aa: CASMVAGGGEQFF

cdr3_length: 15
j_call: TRBJ2-2
v_call: TRBV24-1
clone_size: .
cdr3_aa: CATSGGTTNTGELFF

cdr3_length: 16
j_call: TRBJ2-7
v_call: TRBV28
clone_size: many
cdr3_aa: CASSLSFSGSWYEQYF

cdr3_length: 15
j_call: TRBJ2-1
v_call: TRBV28
clone_size: few
cdr3_aa: CASSFGTSVDNEQFF

cdr3_length: 14
j_call: TRBJ1-1
v_call: TRBV13
clone_size: .
cdr3_aa: CASSTRGGDTEAFF

cdr3_length: 13
j_call: TRBJ2-1
v_call: TRBV30
clone_size: many
cdr3_aa: CARGLAGLNEQFF

cdr3_length: 14
j_call: TRBJ1-1
v_call: TRBV19
clone_size: .
cdr3_aa: CASFTGGLNTEAFF

cdr3_length: 16
j_call: TRBJ2-2
v_call: TRBV18
clone_size: many
cdr3_aa: CASSPPGLANTGELFF

cdr3_length: 20
j_call: TRBJ2-5
v_call: TRBV3-1
clone_size: many
cdr3_aa: CASSQDLGRTGSTYQETQYF

cdr3_length: 14
j_call: TRBJ1-1
v_call: TRBV18
clone_size: many
cdr3_aa: CASSAPTGNTEAFF

cdr3_length: 15
j_call: TRBJ2-3
v_call: TRBV6-2/TRBV6-3
clone_size: many
cdr3_aa: CASSDGGASTDTQYF

cdr3_length: 14
j_call: TRBJ1-1
v_call: TRBV7-9
clone_size: .
cdr3_aa: CATDQRTGGTEAFF

cdr3_length: 17
j_call: TRBJ2-3
v_call: TRBV11-2
clone_size: many
cdr3_aa: CASRGGASGSSTDTQYF

cdr3_length: 18
j_call: TRBJ2-1
v_call: TRBV6-2/TRBV6-3
clone_size: many
cdr3_aa: CASRGRKGTSGSSDEQFF

cdr3_length: 15
j_call: TRBJ1-1
v_call: TRBV11-2
clone_size: many
cdr3_aa: CASSYRGEVNTEAFF